The 14 T cell receptor beta chains reported below all come from one sample, sequenced in a study of cytomegalovirus exposure and HLA in healthy donors (dated by TCRdb to the late 2010s). The library was prepared using the immunoSEQ multiplex PCR assay. For the multiplex PCR, a mixture combining 60 forward primers for TCR Vbeta segments and 13 reverse primers for TCR Jbeta segments was used. Sourced from immuneACCESS, this table was stored by TCRdb with only in-frame sequences that have V and J called. A share of the clones is absent; for the studies checked, an unresolved V gene accounts for under half, and the remainder has no known explanation. Present in this sample are 150,000 to 200,000 clones, approximately 77% of which were seen just once. Approximately 2.3% of the sample is taken by the ten largest. The sample was PBMCs. The origin of the receptors is a female donor in good health and CMV-seronegative.

The rearrangement links TRBV27 to TRBJ2-1; TRBD2 matches 10 bases. The CDR3 runs 18 residues. CDR1 is MNHEY, CDR2 SMNVEV, per germline (reference sequence). Trimming removed 6 bases from V and 2 bases from J; junction bases left unmatched: 13. CDR3 coding DNA: TGTGCCAGCAGCCTTATAGCGGGAGGCCACCCTCCCTACAATGAGCAGTTCTTC. As protein: CASSLIAGGHPPYNEQFF.

Concerning this clone: This same CDR3 is encoded by further DNA sequences in the sample. The V call is TRBV6-6, the J call TRBJ1-2; TRBD1 might be the D (5 bases). From germline, CDR1 is MNHNY and CDR2 SVGAGI (reference sequence). The CDR3 has 14 amino acids. V lost 2 bases and J lost 5, with 12 bases in between. The CDR3 DNA sequence: TGTGCCAGCAGTTACGACGGGGGAACTTATGGCTACACCTTC. Translated: CASSYDGGTYGYTF.

This sequence joins TRBV6-4 and TRBJ2-3; possible D gene TRBD2, 6 bases. The CDR3 length is 15 residues. Looked up from germline, CDR1 is MRHNA and CDR2 is SNTAGT. Trimming stripped 4 bases from V and 0 bases from J, with 11 bases between. The CDR3 nucleotides are TGTGCCAGCAGTGCCGTCGCGGGGAGCACAGATACGCAGTATTTT. It encodes CASSAVAGSTDTQYF.

V usage is TRBV27 and J usage is TRBJ2-7; D perhaps matches TRBD1 (5 bases). The CDR3 spans 14 residues. Trimming left V 1 base short and J 3 bases short, with 10 bases between. Germline CDR1 reads MNHEY; CDR2 reads SMNVEV (reference sequence). The CDR3 sequence is CASSLWGRVYEQYF. The CDR3 DNA follows: TGTGCCAGCAGTTTATGGGGCAGGGTCTACGAGCAGTACTTC.

The rearrangement joins TRBV7-2 to TRBJ2-7; D may be TRBD1 (6 bases). CDR1 and CDR2 from the germline V gene are SGHTA and FQGNSA. The CDR3 runs to 18 residues. Trimming left V 2 bases short and J 0 bases short, with 20 bases between. The CDR3 bases are TGTGCCAGCAGCTTAAGGGACACCCTCAGGGCCAGCTCCTACGAGCAGTACTTC. Translating it yields CASSLRDTLRASSYEQYF. Full variable domain (remainder filled in from reference TRBV7-2 and TRBJ2-7): GAGVSQSPSNKVTEKGKDVELRCDPISGHTALYWYRQSLGQGLEFLIYFQGNSAPDKSGLPSDRFSAERTGGSVSTLTIQRTQQEDSAVYLCASSLRDTLRASSYEQYFGPGTRLTVT.

The chain recombines TRBV6-1 with TRBJ2-7; no clear D. Germline V gene sequence: CDR1 MNHNS, CDR2 SASEGT. CDR3 length: 15 residues. The V end lost 3 bases, the J end lost 0 bases, and 12 bases lay between the germline ends. The CDR3 loop reads CASSEGPGSSYEQYF. In DNA, the CDR3 is TGTGCCAGCAGTGAGGGCCCAGGAAGCTCCTACGAGCAGTACTTC.

In this sample, this clone turned up a few times. The DNA for the CDR3 is TGTGCCAGCAGTTTCGGGACAGGTGGTAGGGAGCAGTACTTC. This sequence encodes CASSFGTGGREQYF. The chain has TRBV27 and TRBJ2-7; 8 nucleotides match TRBD1. V gave up 3 bases and J gave up 7 bases; unmatched junction bases: 8. The CDR3 is 14 amino acids. Germline assignment: CDR1 MNHEY and CDR2 SMNVEV (reference sequence).

A remark on this clone: The junction and the germline gene differ at one end; a read error may be behind it. The chain employs TRBV19 and TRBJ2-7, with 9 bases fitting TRBD2. In germline, CDR1 is LNHDA, CDR2 SQIVND (reference sequence). This CDR3 comprises 15 residues. CDR3 loop: CASRIAGATSYEQYF. CDR3 DNA: TGTGCCAGTAGGATAGCGGGAGCAACCTCCTACGAGCAGTACTTC.

The chain carries TRBV28 and TRBJ2-7, with D possibly matching TRBD2 (6 bases). CDR3 length: 14 amino acids. The germline gives CDR1 MDHEN, CDR2 SYDVKM. Trimming removed 10 bases at V and 0 bases at J, with 16 bases between. CDR3 in amino acids: CATRGATSSYEQYF. The DNA of the CDR3 is TGTGCCACACGCGGGGCTACTTCCTCCTACGAGCAGTACTTC.

This clone was seen once. The rearrangement uses TRBV28 and TRBJ2-7, with D hard to call. CDR1 and CDR2 from the germline V gene are MDHEN and SYDVKM. This CDR3 is 13 amino acids long. Trimming stripped 4 bases from V and 0 bases from J, with 7 bases between. In DNA form, the CDR3 reads TGTGCCAGCAGTTCGCGCCTCTCCTACGAGCAGTACTTC. It translates to CASSSRLSYEQYF.

This chain uses TRBV29-1 with TRBJ1-2; tentative D call: TRBD1 (6 bases). Trimming cost V 6 bases and J 3 bases, with 17 bases left between them. Germline V gene data show CDR1 as SQVTM and CDR2 as ANQGSEA. This CDR3 region has 14 residues. In DNA, the CDR3 is TGCAGCGTCCGCCTGACAGGACGAGACTATGGCTACACCTTC. This sequence encodes CSVRLTGRDYGYTF.

This CDR3 is CSVEEAERAEQYF. CDR3 sequence (DNA): TGCAGCGTTGAAGAGGCCGAGCGGGCCGAGCAGTACTTC. The chain links TRBV29-1 to TRBJ2-7; weak D call: TRBD2 (6 bases). The CDR3 consists of 13 residues. Deletions cut 0 bases from V and 6 bases from J, with 12 bases between. CDR1 and CDR2 (germline): SQVTM, ANQGSEA.

This clone showed up just a few times. This chain uses TRBV28 with TRBJ2-7; D gene ambiguous. The CDR3 is 15 residues long. CDR1 is MDHEN, CDR2 SYDVKM, per germline. V lost 3 bases, J lost 2 bases, and 14 bases lay in between. CDR3 residues: CASSFRQVDPYEQYF. DNA for the CDR3: TGTGCCAGCAGTTTCCGGCAGGTCGACCCCTACGAGCAGTACTTC.

The rearrangement links TRBV30 to TRBJ1-6, with TRBD1 identical over 7 bases. CDR3 size: 15 residues. From germline, CDR1 is GTSNPN and CDR2 SVGIG (reference sequence). The trim removed 8 bases at V and 0 bases at J, leaving 7 bases unmatched. CDR3 in DNA: TGTGCCGGAAGGACAGGAGCCTCCTATAATTCACCCCTCCACTTT. Protein product: CAGRTGASYNSPLHF.